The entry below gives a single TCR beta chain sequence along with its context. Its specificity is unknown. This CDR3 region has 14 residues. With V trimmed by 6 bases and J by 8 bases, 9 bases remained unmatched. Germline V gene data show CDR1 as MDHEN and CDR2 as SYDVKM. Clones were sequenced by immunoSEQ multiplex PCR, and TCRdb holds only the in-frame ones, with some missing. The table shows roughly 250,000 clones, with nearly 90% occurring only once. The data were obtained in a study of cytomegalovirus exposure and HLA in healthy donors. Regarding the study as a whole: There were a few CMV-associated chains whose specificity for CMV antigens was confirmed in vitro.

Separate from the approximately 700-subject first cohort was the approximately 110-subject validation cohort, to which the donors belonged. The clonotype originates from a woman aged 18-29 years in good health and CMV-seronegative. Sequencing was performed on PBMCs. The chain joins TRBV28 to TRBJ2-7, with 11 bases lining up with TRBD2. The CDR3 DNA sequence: TGTGCCAGCAGCCCTAGCGGGGGGACTCTCAAGCAGTACGTC. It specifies CASSPSGGTLKQYV.